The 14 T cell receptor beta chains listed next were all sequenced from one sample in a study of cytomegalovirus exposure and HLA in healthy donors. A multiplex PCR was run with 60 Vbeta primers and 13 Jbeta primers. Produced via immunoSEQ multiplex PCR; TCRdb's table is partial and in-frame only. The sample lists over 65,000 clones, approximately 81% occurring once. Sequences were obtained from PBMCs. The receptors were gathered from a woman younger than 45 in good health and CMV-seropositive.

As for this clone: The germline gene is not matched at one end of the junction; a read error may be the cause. This CDR3 reads CASSLGQGAYNEQFF. CDR3 coding DNA: TGTGCTAGCAGCTTGGGACAGGGGGCCTACAATGAGCAGTTCTTC. The V call is TRBV7-7, the J call TRBJ2-1, with 11 bases that match TRBD1. This CDR3 contains 15 residues. Germline CDR1 and CDR2: SSHAT and FNYEAQ (reference sequence). The variable domain in full, with the rest retrieved from reference TRBV7-7 and TRBJ2-1, is GAGVSQSPRYKVTKRGQDVTLRCDPISSHATLYWYQQALGQGPEFLTYFNYEAQPDKSGLPSDRFSAERPEGSISTLTIQRTEQRDSAMYRCASSLGQGAYNEQFFGPGTRLTVL.

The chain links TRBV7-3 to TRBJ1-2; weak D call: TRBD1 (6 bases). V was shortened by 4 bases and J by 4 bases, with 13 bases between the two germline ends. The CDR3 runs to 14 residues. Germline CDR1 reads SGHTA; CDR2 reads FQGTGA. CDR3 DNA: TGTGCCAGCAGCTCATTAAGGGGGAGCTATGGCTACACCTTC. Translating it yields CASSSLRGSYGYTF.

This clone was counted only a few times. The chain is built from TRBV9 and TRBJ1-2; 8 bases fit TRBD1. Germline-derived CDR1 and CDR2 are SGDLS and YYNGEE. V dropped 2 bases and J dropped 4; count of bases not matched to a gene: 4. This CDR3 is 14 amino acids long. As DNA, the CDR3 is TGTGCCAGCAGCGTTACAGGGGGAGGCTATGGCTACACCTTC. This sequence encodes CASSVTGGGYGYTF.

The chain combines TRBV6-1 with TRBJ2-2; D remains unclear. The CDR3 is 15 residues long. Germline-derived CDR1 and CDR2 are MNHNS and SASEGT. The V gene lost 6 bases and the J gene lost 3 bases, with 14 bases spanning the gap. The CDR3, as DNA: TGTGCCAGCAGGCCAGGTTGGGTCGACACCGGGGAGCTGTTTTTT. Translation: CASRPGWVDTGELFF.

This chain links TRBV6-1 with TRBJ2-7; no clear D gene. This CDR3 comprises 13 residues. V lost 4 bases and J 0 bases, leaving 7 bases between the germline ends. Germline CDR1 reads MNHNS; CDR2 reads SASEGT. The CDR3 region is CASSASFSYEQYF. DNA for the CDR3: TGTGCCAGCAGTGCGAGTTTCTCCTACGAGCAGTACTTC.

DNA for the CDR3: TGTGCCAGCAGCCCCAGCGGGAGCGTCTCCGGGGAGCTGTTTTTT. This translates into CASSPSGSVSGELFF. The chain joins TRBV7-2 to TRBJ2-2, with TRBD2 identical over 8 bases. Germline V gene lookup returns CDR1 SGHTA and CDR2 FQGNSA. The length of the CDR3 is 15 residues. The ends lost 5 bases at V and 6 bases at J; junction bases unmatched: 8.

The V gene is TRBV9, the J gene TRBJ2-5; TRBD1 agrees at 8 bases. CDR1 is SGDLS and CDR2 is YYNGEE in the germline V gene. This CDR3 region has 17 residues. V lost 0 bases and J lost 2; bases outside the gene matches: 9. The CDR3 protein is CASSVASTGARQETQYF. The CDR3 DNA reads TGTGCCAGCAGCGTAGCCTCGACAGGGGCCAGGCAAGAGACCCAGTACTTC.

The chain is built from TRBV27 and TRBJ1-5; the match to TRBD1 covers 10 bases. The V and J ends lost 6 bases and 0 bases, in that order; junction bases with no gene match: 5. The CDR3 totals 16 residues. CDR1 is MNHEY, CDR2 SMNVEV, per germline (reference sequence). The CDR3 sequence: CASSPGQGYSNQPQHF. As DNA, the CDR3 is TGTGCCAGCAGCCCGGGACAGGGGTATAGCAATCAGCCCCAGCATTTT.

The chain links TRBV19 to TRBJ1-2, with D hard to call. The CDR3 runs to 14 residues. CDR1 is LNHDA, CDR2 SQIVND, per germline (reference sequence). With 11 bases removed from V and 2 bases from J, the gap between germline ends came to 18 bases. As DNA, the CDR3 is TGTGCCTCCAGACGGGGAGCCTCCAACTATGGCTACACCTTC. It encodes CASRRGASNYGYTF.

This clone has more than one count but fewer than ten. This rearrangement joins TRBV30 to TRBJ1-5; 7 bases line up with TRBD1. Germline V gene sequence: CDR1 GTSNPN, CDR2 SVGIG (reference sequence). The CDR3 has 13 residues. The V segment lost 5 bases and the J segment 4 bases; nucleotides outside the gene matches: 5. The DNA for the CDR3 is TGTGCCTGGGCCTCAGGGGGGAATCAGCCCCAGCATTTT. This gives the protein CAWASGGNQPQHF. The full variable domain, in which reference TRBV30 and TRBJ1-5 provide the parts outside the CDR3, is SQTIHQWPATLVQPVGSPLSLECTVEGTSNPNLYWYRQAAGRGLQLLFYSVGIGQISSEVPQNLSASRPQDRQFILSSKKLLLSDSGFYLCAWASGGNQPQHFGDGTRLSIL.

CDR3 protein: CAISDGTSPQQFF. For the CDR3, the DNA is TGTGCCATCAGTGACGGGACTAGCCCCCAGCAGTTCTTC. The V and J genes are TRBV10-3 and TRBJ2-1, with 9 bases aligning to TRBD2. Germline V gene sequence: CDR1 ENHRY, CDR2 SYGVKD. The CDR3 extends over 13 amino acids. V shed 3 bases and J 11 bases; nucleotides not matched to a gene: 5.

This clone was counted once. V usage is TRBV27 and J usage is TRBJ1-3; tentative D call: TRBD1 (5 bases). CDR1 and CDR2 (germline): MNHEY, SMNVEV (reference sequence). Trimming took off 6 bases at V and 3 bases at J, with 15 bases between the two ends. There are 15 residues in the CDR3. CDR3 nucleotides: TGTGCCAGCAGCTCTGCTCTCGGGGGTGGAAACACCATATATTTT. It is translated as CASSSALGGGNTIYF.

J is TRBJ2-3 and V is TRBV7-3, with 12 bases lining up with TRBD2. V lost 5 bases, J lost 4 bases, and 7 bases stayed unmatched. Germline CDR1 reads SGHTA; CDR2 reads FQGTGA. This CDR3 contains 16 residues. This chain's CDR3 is CASSPLAGGVADTQYF. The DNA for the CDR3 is TGTGCCAGCAGCCCCCTAGCGGGAGGGGTCGCAGATACGCAGTATTTT.

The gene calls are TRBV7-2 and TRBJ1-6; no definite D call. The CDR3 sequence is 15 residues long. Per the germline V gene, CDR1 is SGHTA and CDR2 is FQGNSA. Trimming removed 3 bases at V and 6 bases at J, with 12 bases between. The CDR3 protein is CASSLEGSGNSPLHF. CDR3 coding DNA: TGTGCCAGCAGCTTGGAGGGTTCCGGTAATTCACCCCTCCACTTT.